The clone carrying this T cell receptor (beta chain) was recorded a few times. The treatment here: therapeutic diphenylcyclopropenone sensitization with weekly scalp DPC. This specimen belongs to a study of human T cells and chemical hapten exposure. CDR1 and CDR2 (germline): SGHNT, YENEEA. This CDR3 spans 14 amino acids. The germline V and J ends were trimmed by 3 bases and 0 bases, with 6 bases remaining between them. Library preparation tagged each individual cDNA molecule with a unique molecular identifier. A single record per CDR3 protein comes from TCRdb applying MiXCR to the reads. The sample records over 1,500 distinct CDR3 sequences, 53% being singletons.

V usage is TRBV11-3 and J usage is TRBJ2-1; D ambiguous. This sequence originates from an adult with alopecia areata. Some clones in this sample may be carry-over from other donors' samples. This table probably holds off-target reads from a library built for another chain. Material: whole blood, obtained before DPC sensitization or 2, 6, or about 24 weeks after (not recorded which). The CDR3 nucleotides are TGTGCCAGCAGCTTGGGTAGCTCCTACAATGAGCAGTTCTTC. Translated, it gives CASSLGSSYNEQFF.